This record looks at one T cell receptor beta chain sequence and its context. What it recognizes is unknown. These data originate in a study of T cells expressing NK-cell markers. At the level of the study: The authors derived TCR beta repertoires from sorted CD3+CD56+NKG2C+, CD3+CD56+NKG2C- and CD3+CD56-NKG2C+ T cells.

TCRdb re-called the 5' RACE reads; every CDR3 protein appears as one record, without DNA. Its table lists some 340,000 distinct CDR3 sequences. General study points: These clonotypes, the leaders elsewhere, also led the CD3+CD56-NKG2C+ fraction in a few donors.

Sequenced input: blood T cells: a sorted CD56 or NKG2C T cell subset, CD4+ or CD8+ T cells, or bulk PBMC T cells (not recorded which). The clonotype originates from a man aged 18-75 years in good health.

The CDR3 spells CASSISGQETQYF. The gene calls are TRBV7-9 and TRBJ2-5. Germline assignment: CDR1 SEHNR and CDR2 FQNEAQ (reference sequence). The CDR3 extends over 13 amino acids.